This T cell receptor beta chain was recovered during a study of regulatory T cells in long-lasting Graves disease. The germline gives CDR1 SQVTM, CDR2 ANQGSEA. This CDR3 has 15 amino acids. With 3 bases removed from V and 0 bases from J, the gap between germline ends came to 15 bases. Time point in this sample: persistent/refractory GD, antithyroid drugs over 5 years with positive TRAb. Construction of the TCR library relied on RNA isolated from PBMCs. Researchers made TCR beta libraries by using iRepertoire HTBI primers and running Arm-PCR on CDR3 regions. TCRdb passed the multiplex PCR reads through MiXCR, listing each CDR3 protein once. The sample comprises approximately 380,000 distinct CDR3 sequences, around 21% of which are singletons, and around 20% rests with the top ten.

The TCR originated in a female donor with Graves disease. The V and J genes are TRBV29-1 and TRBJ2-7, with a possible D match to TRBD2 (6 bases). Sequencing used peripheral blood mononuclear cells (PBMCs), obtained when the disease was refractory, from a patient treated with antithyroid drugs. CDR3 in amino acids: CSVEAPGRSSYEQYF. The CDR3 DNA is TGCAGCGTTGAGGCGCCGGGGAGGAGCTCCTACGAGCAGTACTTC.